This record concerns one T cell receptor (beta chain) sequence. Antigen specificity is unknown. Nominally healthy donors were sampled, though unrecorded immune exposures were likely. This specimen belongs to a study of cytomegalovirus exposure and HLA in healthy donors. The wider study: Inside one of the first data releases sat around 77 million unique TCRs taken from HLA-typed donors. General study findings and limits: In a later analysis, across HLA loci, associated TCR counts were highest for DRB1, lowest for HLA-C. In a later analysis, a genetic analysis reported fewer productive-TCR N-insertions in an Asian-associated ancestry cluster than the cohort average.

V lost 4 bases to trimming and J lost 0 bases; unmatched junction nucleotides: 8. Germline CDR1 reads MNHNS; CDR2 reads SASEGT. The CDR3 has 17 amino acids. Primers: 60 Vbeta forward and 13 Jbeta reverse. Assay: immunoSEQ multiplex PCR; the TCRdb copy retains only in-frame clones and omits some. The sample includes about 150,000 clones, around four fifths seen only once; the top ten take 1.2%. The TCR was taken from a boy younger than 10 in good health and CMV-seronegative. Input material: PBMCs. This chain links TRBV6-1 with TRBJ1-3; 8 bases are a match to TRBD1. The CDR3: CASSAGQGLDSGNTIYF. The CDR3 nucleotides read TGTGCCAGCAGTGCCGGACAGGGCTTAGACTCTGGAAACACCATATATTTT.